Each of the 32 T cell receptor beta chains below was sequenced from the same sample in a study of cytomegalovirus exposure and HLA in healthy donors. Profiling relied on immunoSEQ multiplex PCR, and the TCRdb table lists in-frame clones only, not all of them. The profile shows 200,000 to 300,000 clones, 85% to 90% of them singletons. The sequencing input was PBMCs. All receptors derive from a man between 18 and 29 years old in good health and CMV-seronegative.

The CDR3 sequence is CASSQDWEREAFF. The CDR3 DNA reads TGCGCCAGCAGCCAAGATTGGGAGCGAGAAGCTTTCTTT. This chain joins TRBV4-3 and TRBJ1-1; the D is unclear. Germline CDR1 is LGHNA and CDR2 is YSLEER. V gave up 0 bases and J gave up 8 bases, with 10 bases separating them. This CDR3 is built from 13 residues.

The V call is TRBV7-6, the J call TRBJ2-1; 7 nucleotides line up with TRBD2. CDR3 length equals 17 residues. Per the germline V gene, CDR1 is SGHVS and CDR2 is FNYEAQ. The V gene end was trimmed by 0 bases and the J gene end by 0 bases; junction bases not matched to a gene: 5. CDR3 loop: CASSLAPGGSSYNEQFF. The CDR3 DNA reads as TGTGCCAGCAGCTTAGCGCCGGGCGGGAGCTCCTACAATGAGCAGTTCTTC.

This rearrangement joins TRBV23-1 to TRBJ2-7; 9 bases line up with TRBD1. TRBV23-1 qualifies as an ORF whose function is uncertain. Germline trimming cut 2 bases from V and 4 bases from J; bases unmatched to any gene: 3. The CDR3 consists of 14 residues. The CDR3 sequence is CASSQPGQGYEQYF. The DNA for the CDR3 is TGCGCCAGCAGTCAACCGGGACAGGGATACGAGCAGTACTTC.

The chain joins TRBV9 to TRBJ1-1, with D tentatively TRBD1 (5 bases). Germline V gene sequence: CDR1 SGDLS, CDR2 YYNGEE. V lost 2 bases, J lost 1 base, and 6 bases lay in between. This CDR3 is built from 13 residues. CDR3 in DNA: TGTGCCAGCAGCGTGGACACGAACACTGAAGCTTTCTTT. The encoded protein is CASSVDTNTEAFF.

V and J are TRBV28 and TRBJ2-7; possible D gene TRBD2, 5 bases. The V end was cut by 2 bases, the J end by 6 bases, with 11 bases between. In germline, CDR1 is MDHEN, CDR2 SYDVKM. The CDR3 extends over 13 amino acids. The CDR3 sequence: CASSLKTRAEQYF. CDR3 in DNA: TGTGCCAGCAGTTTAAAAACGAGGGCCGAGCAGTACTTC.

The chain carries TRBV5-5 and TRBJ2-2, with D tentatively TRBD2 (5 bases). Germline loops: CDR1 SGHKS, CDR2 YYEKEE (reference sequence). The V and J ends lost 0 bases and 6 bases respectively, with 9 bases between them. The CDR3 is made up of 14 amino acids. The CDR3 region has the DNA TGTGCCAGCAGCTTGGGGGGAGCGTCCGGGGAGCTGTTTTTT. It is translated as CASSLGGASGELFF.

The V call is TRBV5-1, the J call TRBJ1-4, with 10 nucleotides matching TRBD1. The CDR3 sequence is 17 residues long. J gave up 8 bases and V 0 bases, and 10 bases lay outside the gene matches. Germline CDR1 and CDR2: SGHRS and YFSETQ. The CDR3 nucleotides read TGCGCCAGCAGCTTGGGACAGGGGGCGGGAGGACGAGAAAAACTGTTTTTT. This sequence encodes CASSLGQGAGGREKLFF.

The rearrangement joins TRBV5-1 to TRBJ2-5; 9 nucleotides match TRBD2. Germline trimming cut 0 bases from V and 2 bases from J; bases unmatched to any gene: 5. The CDR3 is 16 amino acids. Per the germline V gene, CDR1 is SGHRS and CDR2 is YFSETQ. The CDR3 DNA sequence: TGCGCCAGCAGCTTGGAGCCTAGCGGGGCACAAGAGACCCAGTACTTC. Residues: CASSLEPSGAQETQYF.

This clone was seen a few times. This sequence joins TRBV11-2 and TRBJ2-7; 7 bases are shared with TRBD2. This CDR3 has 12 amino acids. The junction had 4 bases not matched to a gene; V was cut back by 6 bases and J by 5 bases. The germline V gene has CDR1 SGHAT and CDR2 FQNNGV. The CDR3, as DNA: TGTGCCAGCAGTTTGGGGGGGAACGAGCAGTACTTC. Translating it yields CASSLGGNEQYF.

V is TRBV10-1 and J is TRBJ2-1; TRBD2 matches 7 bases. From germline, CDR1 is WNHNN and CDR2 SYGVQD (reference sequence). This CDR3 has 16 amino acids. V lost 3 bases to trimming and J lost 3 bases; unmatched junction nucleotides: 8. CDR3 residues: CASSDAPGGRYNEQFF. Written as DNA, the CDR3 is TGCGCCAGCAGTGACGCGCCGGGAGGACGCTACAATGAGCAGTTCTTC.

This clone has more than one count but fewer than ten. The genes are TRBV5-4 and TRBJ2-1; TRBD2 agrees at 7 bases. V shed 5 bases and J 14 bases; nucleotides not matched to a gene: 16. The CDR3 covers 14 residues. In germline, CDR1 is SGHNT, CDR2 YYREEE (reference sequence). The CDR3 nucleotides read TGTGCCAGCAGAACCCAAGAAAGCGGGGCCAAGGAGTTCTTC. This codes for CASRTQESGAKEFF.

The chain joins TRBV18 to TRBJ1-5; no clear D gene. This CDR3 region has 14 residues. V shed 4 bases and J shed 5 bases, with 12 bases lying between them. Germline V gene lookup returns CDR1 KGHSH and CDR2 LQKENI. For the CDR3, the DNA is TGTGCCAGCTCACTCGGGGAGGGAGATCAGCCCCAGCATTTT. It encodes CASSLGEGDQPQHF.

The chain recombines TRBV28 with TRBJ2-5; D may be TRBD1 (6 bases). Germline V gene data show CDR1 as MDHEN and CDR2 as SYDVKM. This CDR3 region has 13 residues. Trimming left V 3 bases short and J 6 bases short, with 11 bases between. This CDR3 reads CASSFPRGQTQYF. DNA of the CDR3: TGTGCCAGCAGTTTTCCCAGGGGACAGACCCAGTACTTC.

This clone is a singleton in its sample. The gene calls are TRBV6-1 and TRBJ1-1, with 12 bases that match TRBD1. There are 14 residues in the CDR3. Germline CDR1 reads MNHNS; CDR2 reads SASEGT. V was clipped by 4 bases and J by 7 bases; unmatched bases: 4. The CDR3 DNA is TGTGCCAGCAGTGTGGGGGACAGGGGGCGTGAAGCTTTCTTT. It is translated as CASSVGDRGREAFF.

A few counts support this clone. As DNA, the CDR3 is TGTGCCAGCAGTTTGTTCGACAGTGGCTATGGCTACACCTTC. Translating it yields CASSLFDSGYGYTF. This chain links TRBV28 with TRBJ1-2, with D possibly matching TRBD1 (5 bases). V shed 3 bases and J shed 4 bases, with 12 bases lying between them. There are 14 residues in the CDR3. CDR1 MDHEN and CDR2 SYDVKM come from the germline V gene.

For this clone: The same CDR3 arises from other DNA sequences in this sample as well. The J gene is TRBJ1-2, the V gene TRBV7-2; unclear D gene. V lost 5 bases and J 2 bases, leaving 9 bases between the germline ends. CDR1 SGHTA and CDR2 FQGNSA come from the germline V gene. This CDR3 region has 13 residues. The chain's CDR3 is CASSRDLNYGYTF. CDR3 nucleotide sequence: TGTGCCAGCAGCAGAGATCTAAACTATGGCTACACCTTC. The variable domain in full, completed from reference TRBV7-2 and TRBJ1-2, reads GAGVSQSPSNKVTEKGKDVELRCDPISGHTALYWYRQSLGQGLEFLIYFQGNSAPDKSGLPSDRFSAERTGGSVSTLTIQRTQQEDSAVYLCASSRDLNYGYTFGSGTRLTVV.

The rearrangement links TRBV27 to TRBJ2-5; the D gene is possibly TRBD2 (5 bases). The CDR3 has 12 residues. Germline V gene data show CDR1 as MNHEY and CDR2 as SMNVEV (reference sequence). Trimming stripped 5 bases from V and 7 bases from J, with 11 bases between. CDR3 amino acids: CASSPGLGTQYF. The DNA of the CDR3 is TGTGCCAGCAGTCCGGGGTTAGGGACCCAGTACTTC.

The CDR3 coding sequence is TGTGCCTGGAGTCAGGGGGCGTCTGAAGCTTTCTTT. Translating it yields CAWSQGASEAFF. The chain has TRBV30 and TRBJ1-1, with 8 positions matching TRBD1. The V gene end was trimmed by 2 bases and the J gene end by 6 bases; junction bases not matched to a gene: 2. Germline-derived CDR1 and CDR2 are GTSNPN and SVGIG (reference sequence). This CDR3 comprises 12 residues.

This clone was counted once. This sequence joins TRBV5-4 and TRBJ1-6, with D possibly TRBD1 on 5 matching bases. Germline-derived CDR1 and CDR2 are SGHNT and YYREEE (reference sequence). The length of the CDR3 is 15 residues. V lost 2 bases and J lost 10, with 16 bases in between. CDR3 sequence reads: CASSFIGHTQSPLHF. The DNA of the CDR3 is TGTGCCAGCAGCTTCATAGGACATACACAATCACCCCTCCACTTT.

The chain links TRBV5-1 to TRBJ2-3; 8 bases agree with TRBD1. The V segment lost 0 bases and the J segment 6 bases; nucleotides outside the gene matches: 9. Germline lookup yields CDR1 SGHRS and CDR2 YFSETQ. The CDR3 runs 16 residues. DNA for the CDR3: TGCGCCAGCAGCTTGGTTGGAGGACAGGGTGGCGATACGCAGTATTTT. As protein: CASSLVGGQGGDTQYF.

The rearrangement links TRBV6-5 to TRBJ2-7; D ambiguous. This CDR3 region has 15 residues. Germline-derived CDR1 and CDR2 are MNHEY and SVGAGI. V lost 2 bases to trimming and J lost 1 base, with 12 bases between them. CDR3 amino acids: CASSYLDTRSYEQYF. DNA of the CDR3: TGTGCCAGCAGTTACCTCGACACCCGATCCTACGAGCAGTACTTC.

The chain has TRBV21-1 and TRBJ1-2; the table's D gene call, TRBD1, was not cross checked with the DNA. TRBV21-1 is a pseudogene locus. This CDR3 has 15 residues. CDR3 residues: CASPQPGTKSGGYTF. CDR3 DNA sequence: TGTGCCAGCCCCCAACCCGGGACAAAAAGTGGTGGCTACACCTTC.

With respect to this clone: The same CDR3 is also encoded by other DNA sequences in this sample. The V and J genes are TRBV6-5 and TRBJ2-7, with D possibly matching TRBD2 (5 bases). The V end lost 5 bases, the J end lost 2 bases, and 13 bases lay between the germline ends. CDR1 and CDR2 from the germline V gene are MNHEY and SVGAGI. The CDR3 runs to 14 residues. The CDR3, as DNA: TGTGCCAGCAGTCCAACCGGGGAAGCCTACGAGCAGTACTTC. Translated: CASSPTGEAYEQYF.

The genes are TRBV28 and TRBJ2-2, with D perhaps matching TRBD2 (6 bases). Germline V gene data show CDR1 as MDHEN and CDR2 as SYDVKM. This CDR3 spans 13 amino acids. Between the trimmed V and J ends, which lost 7 bases and 7 bases, there was a span of 13 bases. The CDR3 here is CASTWDWVGELFF. CDR3 DNA sequence: TGTGCCAGCACCTGGGACTGGGTCGGGGAGCTGTTTTTT.

The J gene is TRBJ2-7, the V gene TRBV11-2; tentatively, D is TRBD1 (6 bases). V lost 5 bases, J lost 0 bases, and 20 bases lay in between. Germline V gene data show CDR1 as SGHAT and CDR2 as FQNNGV. The CDR3 contains 17 residues. The CDR3 coding sequence is TGTGCCAGCAGCCGAAACCCACAGGGCCCGAGCTCCTACGAGCAGTACTTC. Protein sequence: CASSRNPQGPSSYEQYF.

V usage is TRBV7-9 and J usage is TRBJ2-7; 11 bases are a match to TRBD2. The CDR3 length is 15 residues. CDR1 is SEHNR and CDR2 is FQNEAQ in the germline V gene (reference sequence). With V trimmed by 5 bases and J by 1 base, 4 bases remained unmatched. As DNA, the CDR3 is TGTGCCAGCAGCCCCCGGACTAGCGGGTCCTACGAGCAGTACTTC. Amino acids: CASSPRTSGSYEQYF.

The chain uses TRBV27 and TRBJ2-5; 11 bases line up with TRBD2. With V trimmed by 2 bases and J by 3 bases, 5 bases remained unmatched. This CDR3 has 16 amino acids. Per the germline V gene, CDR1 is MNHEY and CDR2 is SMNVEV (reference sequence). The CDR3 region is CASSLRLTSGKETQYF. The CDR3 nucleotides are TGTGCCAGCAGTTTAAGGTTGACTAGCGGGAAAGAGACCCAGTACTTC.

This chain uses TRBV27 with TRBJ1-5; D remains ambiguous. CDR3 length equals 13 residues. Trimming took 5 bases from V and 7 from J, leaving 12 bases between them. Germline values: CDR1 MNHEY, CDR2 SMNVEV (reference sequence). The chain's CDR3 is CASSPKLGQPQHF. For the CDR3, the DNA is TGTGCCAGCAGTCCAAAGCTCGGGCAGCCCCAGCATTTT.

This sequence joins TRBV11-2 and TRBJ2-1; 8 bases agree with TRBD2. The junction had 10 bases not matched to a gene; V was cut back by 5 bases and J by 16 bases. Germline lookup yields CDR1 SGHAT and CDR2 FQNNGV. This CDR3 region has 12 residues. The CDR3 here is CASSPGGTRGFF. CDR3 DNA sequence: TGTGCCAGCAGCCCCGGGGGGACTAGAGGCTTCTTC.

J is TRBJ2-7 and V is TRBV6-6; a possible D gene is TRBD2 (6 bases). Germline values: CDR1 MNHNY, CDR2 SVGAGI (reference sequence). This CDR3 is 14 amino acids long. V shed 7 bases and J shed 1 base, with 14 bases lying between them. In nucleotides, the CDR3 is TGTGCCAGCACACCTAGCGCGCCTTCCTACGAGCAGTACTTC. As protein: CASTPSAPSYEQYF.

The chain couples TRBV5-1 to TRBJ1-4; TRBD1 might be the D (6 bases). The CDR3 has 14 amino acids. V lost 2 bases and J 2 bases, leaving 7 bases between the germline ends. Looked up from germline, CDR1 is SGHRS and CDR2 is YFSETQ. The CDR3 sequence: CASSFQGTNEKLFF. DNA for the CDR3: TGCGCCAGCAGCTTTCAGGGGACTAATGAAAAACTGTTTTTT.

The chain links TRBV29-1 to TRBJ2-2; 7 positions match TRBD2. Germline V gene lookup returns CDR1 SQVTM and CDR2 ANQGSEA. The ends lost 3 bases at V and 5 bases at J; junction bases unmatched: 6. The CDR3 is 14 amino acids. CDR3 in DNA: TGCAGCGTTGAGGGAGGGGCTGTGACCGGGGAGCTGTTTTTT. Translated, it gives CSVEGGAVTGELFF.